Listed here are 31 T cell receptor beta chains from one sample, sequenced in a study of T cell responses to AZD1222 COVID-19 vaccine. Profiling relied on immunoSEQ multiplex PCR, and the TCRdb table lists in-frame clones only, not all of them. The sample includes 120,000 or so clones, about nine tenths of them seen just once. The sequencing used peripheral blood, collected on day 0 of MenACWY control vaccination. These receptors were obtained from an adult in good health.

In this sample, this clone turned up once. The chain is built from TRBV5-6 and TRBJ2-7; D gene unclear. CDR3 length: 12 residues. Germline V gives CDR1 SGHDT, CDR2 YYEEEE. With 0 bases removed from V and 4 bases from J, the gap between germline ends came to 5 bases. The CDR3 loop is CASSLGQYEQYV. The DNA for the CDR3 is TGTGCCAGCAGCTTGGGCCAGTACGAGCAGTACGTC.

The V call is TRBV5-1, the J call TRBJ2-3, with D tentatively TRBD2 (6 bases). CDR3 size: 15 residues. Trimming took off 0 bases at V and 2 bases at J, with 10 bases between the two ends. Germline CDR1 is SGHRS and CDR2 is YFSETQ. The CDR3 protein is CASSLVAGTTDTQYF. The CDR3 DNA follows: TGCGCCAGCAGCTTGGTGGCGGGGACCACAGATACGCAGTATTTT.

The chain couples TRBV11-2 to TRBJ2-1; unclear D gene. The length of the CDR3 is 13 residues. Per the germline V gene, CDR1 is SGHAT and CDR2 is FQNNGV. V dropped 5 bases and J dropped 5 bases, with 10 bases sitting between them. In DNA form, the CDR3 reads TGTGCCAGCAGCCCCATCCGTAACAATGAGCAGTTCTTC. It encodes CASSPIRNNEQFF.

This clone was seen a handful of times. The chain uses TRBV19 and TRBJ1-2, with a tentative D call TRBD1 (5 bases). This CDR3 region has 14 residues. V was cut by 1 base and J by 5 bases, with 11 bases left in between. Germline-derived CDR1 and CDR2 are LNHDA and SQIVND (reference sequence). CDR3 DNA sequence: TGTGCCAGTAGTATAGTACAGGATGAATATGGCTACACCTTC. This encodes CASSIVQDEYGYTF.

This rearrangement joins TRBV11-3 to TRBJ2-7; 7 bases agree with TRBD1. The CDR3 sequence is 16 residues long. With V trimmed by 5 bases and J by 5 bases, 15 bases remained unmatched. The germline V gene has CDR1 SGHNT and CDR2 YENEEA. CDR3 coding DNA: TGTGCCAGCAGCGTGGGAAGTGACAGGGTTTTCCACGAGCAGTACTTC. Translated: CASSVGSDRVFHEQYF.

V gene TRBV19 combines with J gene TRBJ2-3, with no clear D. The CDR3 is made up of 12 amino acids. V was cut by 3 bases and J by 0 bases, with 1 base left in between. CDR1 and CDR2 (germline): LNHDA, SQIVND (reference sequence). The CDR3 region is CASSISTDTQYF. The DNA for the CDR3 is TGTGCCAGTAGTATCAGCACAGATACGCAGTATTTT.

J is TRBJ2-5 and V is TRBV7-2; tentatively, D is TRBD1 (6 bases). The V end lost 6 bases, the J end lost 4 bases, and 18 bases lay between the germline ends. CDR3 length equals 15 residues. Germline V CDR1 and CDR2: SGHTA, FQGNSA. The CDR3 loop is CASRLRRQALETQYF. CDR3 sequence (DNA): TGTGCCAGCAGGTTAAGGAGACAGGCTTTAGAGACCCAGTACTTC.

The V gene is TRBV2, the J gene TRBJ1-2, with 10 bases identical to TRBD1. V lost 6 bases to trimming and J lost 4 bases; unmatched junction nucleotides: 2. Germline loops: CDR1 SNHLY, CDR2 FYNNEI. The CDR3 is 13 amino acids. The CDR3 region has the DNA TGTGCCAGCAGAGGGACAGGGGCCTATGGCTACACCTTC. This codes for CASRGTGAYGYTF.

The chain employs TRBV28 and TRBJ2-1, with TRBD2 matching over 12 bases. Germline V gene sequence: CDR1 MDHEN, CDR2 SYDVKM. The junction had 9 bases not matched to a gene; V was cut back by 6 bases and J by 6 bases. The CDR3 consists of 16 residues. In DNA form, the CDR3 reads TGTGCCAGCAGCCCCCACGGACTAGCGGGGCGCAATGAGCAGTTCTTC. It translates to CASSPHGLAGRNEQFF. Complete variable domain (other parts from reference TRBV28 and TRBJ2-1): DVKVTQSSRYLVKRTGEKVFLECVQDMDHENMFWYRQDPGLGLRLIYFSYDVKMKEKGDIPEGYSVSREKKERFSLILESASTNQTSMYLCASSPHGLAGRNEQFFGPGTRLTVL.

This chain joins TRBV15 and TRBJ1-3; D is uncertain. V was pared by 0 bases and J by 2 bases, with 14 bases between. This CDR3 is built from 17 residues. CDR1 and CDR2 (germline): LNHNV, YYDKDF (reference sequence). CDR3 sequence (DNA): TGTGCCACCAGCAGAGATCAGATGGTCATACCTGGAAACACCATATATTTT. This translates into CATSRDQMVIPGNTIYF.

The chain employs TRBV10-1 and TRBJ2-1, with no clear D. V was shortened by 3 bases and J by 5 bases, with 5 bases between the two germline ends. The CDR3 covers 12 residues. In germline, CDR1 is WNHNN, CDR2 SYGVQD (reference sequence). The CDR3 spells CASSDGDNEQFF. In nucleotides, the CDR3 is TGCGCCAGCAGTGACGGAGACAATGAGCAGTTCTTC.

The rearrangement uses TRBV6-2 or TRBV6-3 and TRBJ1-1; D is ambiguous. This CDR3 is built from 15 residues. Trimming pared 0 bases from V and 0 bases from J, leaving 8 bases between. Germline CDR1 and CDR2: MNHEY and SVGEGT. CDR3 in amino acids: CASSYSIFLNTEAFF. Written as DNA, the CDR3 is TGTGCCAGCAGTTACTCGATTTTCTTGAACACTGAAGCTTTCTTT.

V gene TRBV4-2 combines with J gene TRBJ2-3, with 9 bases fitting TRBD2. Germline CDR1 LGHNA, CDR2 YNFKEQ. Trimming removed 1 base from V and 6 bases from J; junction bases left unmatched: 2. This CDR3 comprises 14 residues. CDR3 sequence reads: CASSQGTSADTQYF. The CDR3 region has the DNA TGTGCCAGCAGCCAAGGGACTAGCGCTGATACGCAGTATTTT.

This chain connects TRBV6-2 or TRBV6-3 to TRBJ1-4; unclear D gene. The CDR3 extends over 19 amino acids. Germline CDR1 MNHEY, CDR2 SVGEGT. Trimming cost V 4 bases and J 5 bases, with 26 bases left between them. CDR3 region: CASSFRTPKWNIGNEKLFF. The CDR3 region has the DNA TGTGCCAGCAGTTTCCGGACGCCAAAGTGGAATATCGGGAATGAAAAACTGTTTTTT.

The chain employs TRBV28 and TRBJ2-7; 11 bases map to TRBD2. The trim removed 6 bases at V and 6 bases at J, leaving 4 bases unmatched. The CDR3 consists of 13 residues. Germline CDR1 reads MDHEN; CDR2 reads SYDVKM. Here the CDR3 DNA reads TGTGCCAGCAGACTAGCGGGAGCACCCGAGCAGTACTTC. Protein sequence: CASRLAGAPEQYF.

In this sample, this clone turned up once. V is TRBV6-1 and J is TRBJ2-2; the D gene is possibly TRBD1 (6 bases). V was pared by 0 bases and J by 8 bases, with 19 bases between. CDR3 length equals 17 residues. Germline V gives CDR1 MNHNS, CDR2 SASEGT. The DNA of the CDR3 is TGTGCCAGCAGTGAAGCGCGAGATTGGGGGCGGGCGGGGGAGCTGTTTTTT. It yields the protein CASSEARDWGRAGELFF.

The rearrangement uses TRBV19 and TRBJ2-2; D uncertain. The CDR3 consists of 13 residues. V lost 1 base to trimming and J lost 4 bases, with 4 bases between them. CDR1 is LNHDA, CDR2 SQIVND, per germline (reference sequence). As DNA, the CDR3 is TGTGCCAGTAGTATAGTGATCACCGGGGAGCTGTTTTTT. Translating it yields CASSIVITGELFF.

This chain uses TRBV7-9 with TRBJ1-5; D remains ambiguous. There are 14 residues in the CDR3. V lost 5 bases and J lost 0, with 8 bases in between. Germline lookup yields CDR1 SEHNR and CDR2 FQNEAQ (reference sequence). CDR3 in amino acids: CASSPPYSNQPQHF. CDR3 nucleotides: TGTGCCAGCAGCCCTCCCTATAGCAATCAGCCCCAGCATTTT.

V usage is TRBV11-3 and J usage is TRBJ2-5; 11 bases agree with TRBD2. Germline values: CDR1 SGHNT, CDR2 YENEEA. Germline trimming cut 1 base from V and 2 bases from J; bases unmatched to any gene: 3. This CDR3 has 16 amino acids. In DNA form, the CDR3 reads TGTGCCAGCAGCTTAGGACTAGCGGGGCATCAAGAGACCCAGTACTTC. Its protein product is CASSLGLAGHQETQYF.

The chain joins TRBV30 to TRBJ2-4; TRBD2 might be the D (6 bases). Trimming removed 4 bases at V and 1 base at J, with 14 bases between. Germline-derived CDR1 and CDR2 are GTSNPN and SVGIG (reference sequence). The length of the CDR3 is 15 residues. The CDR3 region has the DNA TGTGCCTGGAACCTCGGAGGGCTGGCCAAAAACATTCAGTACTTC. This gives the protein CAWNLGGLAKNIQYF.

This chain joins TRBV6-2 or TRBV6-3 and TRBJ1-1; possible D gene TRBD1, 5 bases. CDR1 and CDR2 (germline): MNHEY, SVGEGT. This CDR3 is 18 amino acids long. Trimming took 0 bases from V and 6 from J, leaving 23 bases between them. CDR3 protein: CASSYSGGGYQYGAEAFF. The CDR3 DNA sequence: TGTGCCAGCAGTTACTCCGGGGGTGGTTACCAATACGGCGCTGAAGCTTTCTTT.

The chain employs TRBV11-3 and TRBJ2-2, with 8 positions matching TRBD1. Germline trimming cut 1 base from V and 1 base from J; bases unmatched to any gene: 5. The CDR3 extends over 17 amino acids. Germline V gives CDR1 SGHNT, CDR2 YENEEA. CDR3 protein: CASSLGQGRGNTGELFF. CDR3 DNA sequence: TGTGCCAGCAGCTTAGGACAGGGGCGGGGGAACACCGGGGAGCTGTTTTTT.

The chain is built from TRBV5-1 and TRBJ2-7, with 11 bases that match TRBD2. CDR3 size: 17 residues. Losses at the gene ends were 7 bases for V and 11 bases for J; bases not matched to a gene: 23. CDR1 is SGHRS and CDR2 is YFSETQ in the germline V gene. CDR3 protein: CASPGQGVKVLAGGKYF. For the CDR3, the DNA is TGCGCCAGCCCGGGACAGGGAGTTAAAGTTCTAGCGGGAGGCAAGTACTTC.

This clone was found once. The chain has TRBV7-7 and TRBJ2-7; 9 nucleotides agree with TRBD2. CDR1 and CDR2 (germline): SSHAT, FNYEAQ (reference sequence). The CDR3 extends over 16 amino acids. The ends lost 1 base at V and 3 bases at J; junction bases unmatched: 7. The CDR3 region has the DNA TGTGCCAGCAGCTTAGATGGGACTAGCTTTCACTACGAGCAGTACTTC. It specifies CASSLDGTSFHYEQYF. The variable domain in full, completed from reference TRBV7-7 and TRBJ2-7, reads GAGVSQSPRYKVTKRGQDVTLRCDPISSHATLYWYQQALGQGPEFLTYFNYEAQPDKSGLPSDRFSAERPEGSISTLTIQRTEQRDSAMYRCASSLDGTSFHYEQYFGPGTRLTVT.

This rearrangement joins TRBV2 to TRBJ2-3, with 10 bases lining up with TRBD2. The germline gives CDR1 SNHLY, CDR2 FYNNEI. The CDR3 runs 16 residues. With V trimmed by 6 bases and J by 6 bases, 12 bases remained unmatched. The CDR3 loop is CASRSVSGGAVDTQYF. The CDR3 DNA reads TGTGCCAGCAGGTCCGTCAGCGGGGGGGCGGTGGATACGCAGTATTTT.

The rearrangement joins TRBV5-8 to TRBJ2-5; 7 nucleotides line up with TRBD2. Trimming took 0 bases from V and 4 from J; bases not matched to a gene: 9. Germline lookup yields CDR1 SGHTS and CDR2 YDEGEE. The CDR3 has 16 amino acids. CDR3 in amino acids: CASSLERGVVAETQYF. The CDR3 DNA follows: TGTGCCAGCAGCTTGGAACGGGGGGTGGTTGCAGAGACCCAGTACTTC. Combining the CDR3 with reference TRBV5-8 and TRBJ2-5 gives the whole variable domain EAGVTQSPTHLIKTRGQQATLRCSPISGHTSVYWYQQALGLGLQFLLWYDEGEERNRGNFPPRFSGRQFPNYSSELNVNALELEDSALYLCASSLERGVVAETQYFGPGTRLLVL.

The genes are TRBV5-8 and TRBJ2-1; 7 nucleotides align to TRBD2. J lost 3 bases, V lost 4 bases, and 7 bases had no gene match. Per the germline V gene, CDR1 is SGHTS and CDR2 is YDEGEE. CDR3 size: 15 residues. CDR3 in DNA: TGTGCCAGCAGCAGGGGAGGGCAGTTCTACAATGAGCAGTTCTTC. Translated: CASSRGGQFYNEQFF.

The chain combines TRBV19 with TRBJ2-3, with TRBD2 matching over 11 bases. Germline CDR1 is LNHDA and CDR2 is SQIVND (reference sequence). The trim removed 5 bases at V and 3 bases at J, leaving 4 bases unmatched. The CDR3 is made up of 15 amino acids. As DNA, the CDR3 is TGTGCCAGTAGTTTCCTAGCGGGAGGTACAGATACGCAGTATTTT. This gives the protein CASSFLAGGTDTQYF.

The CDR3 DNA sequence: TGTGCCATCAGTGAGTCAAAAGGAAACACCATATATTTT. This sequence encodes CAISESKGNTIYF. V and J are TRBV10-3 and TRBJ1-3; the D is unclear. CDR1 and CDR2 from the germline V gene are ENHRY and SYGVKD. CDR3 size: 13 residues. Trimming pared 0 bases from V and 4 bases from J, leaving 4 bases between.

This sequence joins TRBV5-1 and TRBJ2-2; D is unresolved. Deletions cut 0 bases from V and 0 bases from J, with 6 bases between. The CDR3 length is 15 residues. Germline loops: CDR1 SGHRS, CDR2 YFSETQ. As DNA, the CDR3 is TGCGCCAGCAGCTTGGTTATAACGAACACCGGGGAGCTGTTTTTT. It yields the protein CASSLVITNTGELFF.

The gene calls are TRBV4-3 and TRBJ1-4; tentative D call: TRBD1 (6 bases). Germline V CDR1 and CDR2: LGHNA, YSLEER. Deletions cut 0 bases from V and 3 bases from J, with 8 bases between. The CDR3 sequence is 15 residues long. The CDR3, as DNA: TGCGCCAGCAGCCAAGACAGGGGTTCTAATGAAAAACTGTTTTTT. This encodes CASSQDRGSNEKLFF.